The 31 T cell receptor beta chains in this list originate from one sample, sequenced in a study of somatic mutations in cytotoxic T cells in rheumatoid arthritis. The table came from immunoSEQ multiplex PCR; TCRdb's copy has only in-frame clones and leaves some out. Of about 16,000 clones in the sample, 82% were seen once. The source material was CD8+ T cells sorted from blood. These receptor sequences come from a woman aged 45-65 years with rheumatoid arthritis.

V and J are TRBV14 and TRBJ2-1; D may match TRBD1 or TRBD2 (5 bases each). The V and J ends lost 2 bases and 2 bases respectively, with 16 bases between them. There are 17 residues in the CDR3. Germline loops: CDR1 SGHDN, CDR2 FVKESK. CDR3 bases: TGTGCCAGCAGCCAACGTATTCTGGGACGGACCTACAATGAGCAGTTCTTC. Its translation is CASSQRILGRTYNEQFF.

The chain carries TRBV13 and TRBJ1-1; 7 bases fit TRBD1. Germline V CDR1 and CDR2: PRHDT, FYEKMQ (reference sequence). This CDR3 is built from 14 residues. Germline trimming cut 5 bases from V and 3 bases from J; bases unmatched to any gene: 6. CDR3: CASSETGFDTEAFF. CDR3 in DNA: TGTGCCAGCAGCGAGACAGGGTTTGACACTGAAGCTTTCTTT.

This clone was seen a few times. The V and J genes are TRBV28 and TRBJ2-6; 10 nucleotides agree with TRBD1. CDR3 length: 18 residues. Per germline, CDR1 MDHEN and CDR2 SYDVKM. After removal of 5 bases from V and 3 bases from J, the junction contained 10 bases not matched to a gene. The CDR3 nucleotides are TGTGCCAGCAGTCCTGGGGGGACAGGGGAACATGGGGCCAACGTCCTGACTTTC. Its protein is CASSPGGTGEHGANVLTF.

CDR3 nucleotides: TGTGCCAGCAGCTCCGGTCTGATGAGCTACACCTTC. Amino acid sequence: CASSSGLMSYTF. The rearrangement links TRBV7-6 to TRBJ1-2; D is uncertain. The germline V and J ends were trimmed by 4 bases and 9 bases, with 12 bases remaining between them. Germline V gives CDR1 SGHVS, CDR2 FNYEAQ. The CDR3 spans 12 residues.

V and J are TRBV9 and TRBJ1-1; D is ambiguous. In germline, CDR1 is SGDLS, CDR2 YYNGEE. Trimming cost V 0 bases and J 6 bases, with 3 bases left between them. The CDR3 covers 11 residues. The CDR3 region has the DNA TGTGCCAGCAGCGTAGGCGCTGAAGCTTTCTTT. The encoded protein is CASSVGAEAFF.

The chain couples TRBV28 to TRBJ2-5, with 10 bases identical to TRBD2. Trimming removed 7 bases from V and 5 bases from J; junction bases left unmatched: 10. Germline V gene lookup returns CDR1 MDHEN and CDR2 SYDVKM. This CDR3 region has 15 residues. CDR3 sequence reads: CASTGLAERGETQYF. The CDR3 DNA reads as TGTGCCAGCACAGGACTAGCGGAGCGGGGTGAGACCCAGTACTTC.

This clone was counted a few times. The chain has TRBV19 and TRBJ2-1, with D possibly being TRBD2 (6 bases). In germline, CDR1 is LNHDA, CDR2 SQIVND (reference sequence). V dropped 5 bases and J dropped 5 bases, with 10 bases sitting between them. The CDR3 is 13 residues long. CDR3 loop: CASSVRDDNEQFF. DNA of the CDR3: TGTGCCAGTAGTGTGCGGGACGACAATGAGCAGTTCTTC.

The V gene is TRBV27, the J gene TRBJ2-5; D could derive from TRBD1 or TRBD2 (5 bases each). The CDR3 has 14 residues. The V and J ends lost 3 bases and 5 bases respectively, with 13 bases between them. Germline assignment: CDR1 MNHEY and CDR2 SMNVEV (reference sequence). In DNA, the CDR3 is TGTGCCAGCAGTTTGGGCCAGGGCGGGGAGACCCAGTACTTC. Residues: CASSLGQGGETQYF.

This chain links TRBV2 with TRBJ2-3, with D uncertain. Trimming pared 6 bases from V and 6 bases from J, leaving 7 bases between. CDR1 and CDR2 (germline): SNHLY, FYNNEI. This CDR3 comprises 11 residues. CDR3 in DNA: TGTGCCAGCAGGGCATACGATACGCAGTATTTT. This sequence encodes CASRAYDTQYF.

CDR3 protein: CASSENRVTDTQYF. DNA for the CDR3: TGCGCCAGCAGTGAAAACAGGGTCACAGATACGCAGTATTTT. This chain connects TRBV10-1 to TRBJ2-3, with a possible D match to TRBD1 (6 bases). This CDR3 has 14 residues. CDR1 and CDR2 from the germline V gene are WNHNN and SYGVQD (reference sequence). The V end lost 3 bases, the J end lost 2 bases, and 9 bases lay between the germline ends.

The chain combines TRBV18 with TRBJ2-2, with D hard to call. Trimming stripped 2 bases from V and 0 bases from J, with 7 bases between. Germline V CDR1 and CDR2: KGHSH, LQKENI. This CDR3 spans 15 amino acids. For the CDR3, the DNA is TGTGCCAGCTCACCATTTCCGTCGAACACCGGGGAGCTGTTTTTT. Protein: CASSPFPSNTGELFF. The full variable domain, with the rest looked up from reference TRBV18 and TRBJ2-2, is NAGVMQNPRHLVRRRGQEARLRCSPMKGHSHVYWYRQLPEEGLKFMVYLQKENIIDESGMPKERFSAEFPKEGPSILRIQQVVRGDSAAYFCASSPFPSNTGELFFGEGSRLTVL.

This sequence joins TRBV6-5 and TRBJ2-1; D may be TRBD2 (5 bases). This CDR3 is built from 16 residues. Looked up from germline, CDR1 is MNHEY and CDR2 is SVGAGI. V was shortened by 0 bases and J by 4 bases, with 13 bases between the two germline ends. The CDR3 coding sequence is TGTGCCAGCAGTTACTCGTCCGGGGTAAGATACAATGAGCAGTTCTTC. Translation gives CASSYSSGVRYNEQFF.

The chain uses TRBV6-5 and TRBJ1-1; a possible D gene is TRBD1 (5 bases). V was trimmed by 5 bases and J by 4 bases, leaving 14 bases between them. The CDR3 extends over 14 amino acids. CDR1 and CDR2 (germline): MNHEY, SVGAGI. The CDR3 DNA is TGTGCCAGCAGTCCCACCCCGGGGGGCACTGAAGCTTTCTTT. This codes for CASSPTPGGTEAFF.

The CDR3 here is CASSSLAYAEAFF. CDR3 DNA: TGTGCCAGCAGTTCCCTCGCCTACGCTGAAGCTTTCTTT. V is TRBV28 and J is TRBJ1-1, with D hard to call. CDR3 length equals 13 residues. V was pared by 4 bases and J by 6 bases, with 12 bases between. Per germline, CDR1 MDHEN and CDR2 SYDVKM. Full variable domain (remainder filled in from reference TRBV28 and TRBJ1-1): DVKVTQSSRYLVKRTGEKVFLECVQDMDHENMFWYRQDPGLGLRLIYFSYDVKMKEKGDIPEGYSVSREKKERFSLILESASTNQTSMYLCASSSLAYAEAFFGQGTRLTVV.

The chain links TRBV10-3 to TRBJ2-3; D is uncertain. The CDR3 spans 14 residues. Trimming shortened V by 0 bases and J by 4 bases, and 8 bases separated the two germline ends. Germline CDR1 reads ENHRY; CDR2 reads SYGVKD. The CDR3 DNA sequence: TGTGCCATCAGTGAGTCGGATAGGGCAGATACGCAGTATTTT. Protein product: CAISESDRADTQYF.

The V and J genes are TRBV11-2 and TRBJ2-5; no clear D gene. The germline V and J ends were trimmed by 6 bases and 1 base, with 9 bases remaining between them. The CDR3 spans 13 residues. Germline CDR1 reads SGHAT; CDR2 reads FQNNGV. The CDR3, as DNA: TGTGCCAGCAGATGGATTCGCCAAGAGACCCAGTACTTC. This translates into CASRWIRQETQYF.

This chain uses TRBV4-3 with TRBJ1-2; 7 bases agree with TRBD1. The J segment lost 6 bases and the V segment lost 3 bases, leaving 13 bases of the junction unmatched. There are 16 residues in the CDR3. The germline CDR1 and CDR2 sequences are LGHNA and YSLEER. In DNA, the CDR3 is TGCGCCAGCAGCCAGGGAACGACAGGGTCCCGGGATGGCTACACCTTC. This translates into CASSQGTTGSRDGYTF.

V is TRBV14 and J is TRBJ2-1; tentatively, D is TRBD2 (8 bases). Germline V gene data show CDR1 as SGHDN and CDR2 as FVKESK. V dropped 0 bases and J dropped 3 bases, with 15 bases sitting between them. The CDR3 has 17 residues. The DNA for the CDR3 is TGTGCCAGCAGCCAAGATTACGGGAGGGGGCACTACAATGAGCAGTTCTTC. It yields the protein CASSQDYGRGHYNEQFF.

The gene calls are TRBV18 and TRBJ1-1, with D perhaps TRBD1 (5 bases). This CDR3 spans 15 amino acids. Germline V gene data show CDR1 as KGHSH and CDR2 as LQKENI. V lost 1 base and J lost 4, with 13 bases in between. CDR3 nucleotides: TGTGCCAGCTCACCACGAGGGGAGGGGACCACTGAAGCTTTCTTT. Protein product: CASSPRGEGTTEAFF.

This chain uses TRBV29-1 with TRBJ2-1; 9 bases match TRBD1. Germline assignment: CDR1 SQVTM and CDR2 ANQGSEA. The CDR3 is made up of 15 amino acids. J lost 9 bases, V lost 1 base, and 10 bases had no gene match. CDR3: CSVEAGRTGGGEQFF. The CDR3 nucleotides read TGCAGCGTTGAAGCCGGTCGAACAGGGGGCGGTGAGCAGTTCTTC.

The chain carries TRBV29-1 and TRBJ2-5; the D call may be TRBD1 or TRBD2 (5 bases each). The V gene lost 3 bases and the J gene lost 5 bases, with 13 bases spanning the gap. The CDR3 is made up of 13 amino acids. Looked up from germline, CDR1 is SQVTM and CDR2 is ANQGSEA. The CDR3 DNA reads as TGCAGCGTTGACCGGGGACGTGGGGAGACCCAGTACTTC. This translates into CSVDRGRGETQYF.

The chain recombines TRBV27 with TRBJ2-2; TRBD2 might be the D (6 bases). Germline V lookup: CDR1 MNHEY, CDR2 SMNVEV (reference sequence). The CDR3 has 14 amino acids. Trimming cost V 6 bases and J 2 bases, with 10 bases left between them. The CDR3 coding sequence is TGTGCCAGCAGCCCCGGGACTAACACCGGGGAGCTGTTTTTT. Its protein product is CASSPGTNTGELFF.

The chain couples TRBV7-2 to TRBJ2-3, with D tentatively TRBD1 or TRBD2 (5 bases each). Germline CDR1 reads SGHTA; CDR2 reads FQGNSA. CDR3 length: 15 residues. Trimming removed 5 bases from V and 2 bases from J, with 14 bases in between. CDR3 loop: CASSTTRDLTDTQYF. As DNA, the CDR3 is TGTGCCAGCAGCACTACCCGGGACCTCACAGATACGCAGTATTTT.

V gene TRBV4-1 combines with J gene TRBJ1-4, with a tentative D call TRBD1 (5 bases). This CDR3 is built from 15 residues. Germline assignment: CDR1 MGHRA and CDR2 YSYEKL. Trimming took off 1 base at V and 4 bases at J, with 10 bases between the two ends. The CDR3 DNA sequence: TGCGCCAGCAGCCAAGGTGGGGGGGTTAATGAAAAACTGTTTTTT. Protein product: CASSQGGGVNEKLFF.

This chain joins TRBV7-2 and TRBJ1-5, with TRBD1 as a possible D gene (5 bases). V lost 3 bases and J 1 base, leaving 7 bases between the germline ends. Germline V gives CDR1 SGHTA, CDR2 FQGNSA. The CDR3 covers 14 residues. The CDR3 coding sequence is TGTGCCAGCAGCTTGTGGGACAGCAATCAGCCCCAGCATTTT. Protein: CASSLWDSNQPQHF.

The chain recombines TRBV18 with TRBJ2-3; tentative D call: TRBD1 (6 bases). Trimming removed 1 base at V and 3 bases at J, with 11 bases between. CDR3 length: 15 amino acids. Germline V gives CDR1 KGHSH, CDR2 LQKENI. CDR3: CASSPLDTGTDTQYF. The CDR3 nucleotides read TGTGCCAGCTCACCACTGGACACAGGGACAGATACGCAGTATTTT. The whole variable domain, remainder taken from reference TRBV18 and TRBJ2-3, is NAGVMQNPRHLVRRRGQEARLRCSPMKGHSHVYWYRQLPEEGLKFMVYLQKENIIDESGMPKERFSAEFPKEGPSILRIQQVVRGDSAAYFCASSPLDTGTDTQYFGPGTRLTVL.

This chain connects TRBV18 to TRBJ2-5; no firm D call. Between the trimmed V and J ends, which lost 4 bases and 3 bases, there was a span of 18 bases. Germline assignment: CDR1 KGHSH and CDR2 LQKENI. The CDR3 has 16 residues. CDR3 sequence (DNA): TGTGCCAGCTCACTTACAACGATGGGCTCCAAAGAGACCCAGTACTTC. Residues: CASSLTTMGSKETQYF.

CDR3 DNA: TGTGCCAGCAATCCCAGGGGGAACACTGAAGCTTTCTTT. Translating it yields CASNPRGNTEAFF. V and J are TRBV28 and TRBJ1-1; D may be TRBD1 (6 bases). Per the germline V gene, CDR1 is MDHEN and CDR2 is SYDVKM. V was clipped by 7 bases and J by 1 base, with 10 bases between them. This CDR3 region has 13 residues.

V is TRBV25-1 and J is TRBJ1-1; D gene uncertain. Trimming stripped 1 base from V and 5 bases from J, with 17 bases between. CDR3 length: 16 residues. Germline CDR1 MGHDK, CDR2 SYGVNS. For the CDR3, the DNA is TGTGCCAGCAGTGAATTCGGGCGGACCGAGTTGACTGAAGCTTTCTTT. It translates to CASSEFGRTELTEAFF.

The J gene is TRBJ1-5, the V gene TRBV5-5, with 8 bases matching TRBD1. Looked up from germline, CDR1 is SGHKS and CDR2 is YYEKEE (reference sequence). The CDR3 totals 15 residues. V shed 5 bases, J shed 0 bases, and the junction held 4 bases outside the gene matches. The CDR3 sequence: CASRPDRGSNQPQHF. DNA for the CDR3: TGTGCCAGCAGGCCTGACAGGGGTAGCAATCAGCCCCAGCATTTT. The whole variable domain, filled in from reference TRBV5-5 and TRBJ1-5, reads DAGVTQSPTHLIKTRGQQVTLRCSPISGHKSVSWYQQVLGQGPQFIFQYYEKEERGRGNFPDRFSARQFPNYSSELNVNALLLGDSALYLCASRPDRGSNQPQHFGDGTRLSIL.

This chain uses TRBV28 with TRBJ1-2, with 10 bases that match TRBD1. Unmatched junction bases numbered 11, after V lost 6 bases and J lost 7 bases. This CDR3 is built from 15 residues. Looked up from germline, CDR1 is MDHEN and CDR2 is SYDVKM. DNA for the CDR3: TGTGCCAGCAGCCCCGGGACAGGGGTTTCGGCTGGCTACACCTTC. This translates into CASSPGTGVSAGYTF.